This TCR beta chain was identified during a study of CD8+CD57+ T cells in acquired aplastic anemia. Broader study findings: The study identified more than 25 CD8+ CDR3 sequences shared by patients and controls.

Genomic DNA provided the template from which TCR beta VDJ and CDR3 profiles were obtained. TCRdb reanalysed the reads using MiXCR and keeps one entry per CDR3 protein. The repertoire consists of 150,000 to 200,000 distinct CDR3 sequences, with 40% to 55% occurring once and the leading ten covering under 1.2%. CD8+CD57+ cell expansion had been shown by flow cytometry in patients chosen for sequencing. Diagnosis of severe acquired aplastic anemia applied to all patients. In the case of this clonotype: Its antigen is not known.

The specimen was sorted CD4+, CD8+, or CD8+CD57+ T cells (not recorded which) from PBMCs. This TCR came from a human donor with aplastic anemia.

CDR3 DNA: TGTGCCAGCAGCTTGGGTCTGGTCGCGGTTCTCGAGCAGGAGTTCTTC. Encoded protein: CASSLGLVAVLEQEFF. The chain links TRBV7-3 to TRBJ2-1; unclear D gene. Germline V gene lookup returns CDR1 SGHTA and CDR2 FQGTGA. Trimming took off 3 bases at V and 14 bases at J, with 26 bases between the two ends. CDR3 size: 16 residues.